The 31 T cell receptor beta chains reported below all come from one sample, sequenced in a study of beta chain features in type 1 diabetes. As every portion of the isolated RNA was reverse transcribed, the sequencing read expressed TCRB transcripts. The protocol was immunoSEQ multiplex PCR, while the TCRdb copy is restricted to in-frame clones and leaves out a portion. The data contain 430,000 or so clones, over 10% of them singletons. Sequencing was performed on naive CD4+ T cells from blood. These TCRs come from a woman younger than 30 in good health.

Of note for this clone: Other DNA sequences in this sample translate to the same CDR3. CDR3 sequence reads: CASSLTGYEQYV. The CDR3 region has the DNA TGTGCCAGCAGTCTTACAGGCTACGAGCAGTACGTC. The rearrangement uses TRBV6-1 and TRBJ2-7, with D maybe TRBD1 (5 bases). Trimming took 5 bases from V and 3 from J, leaving 8 bases between them. The CDR3 extends over 12 amino acids. Germline CDR1 reads MNHNS; CDR2 reads SASEGT.

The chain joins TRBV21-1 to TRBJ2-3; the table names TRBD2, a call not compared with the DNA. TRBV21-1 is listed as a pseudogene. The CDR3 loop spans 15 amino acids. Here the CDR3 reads CASSSRDSSTDTQYF. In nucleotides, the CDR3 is TGTGCCAGCAGCAGTCGGGACTCTAGCACAGATACGCAGTATTTT.

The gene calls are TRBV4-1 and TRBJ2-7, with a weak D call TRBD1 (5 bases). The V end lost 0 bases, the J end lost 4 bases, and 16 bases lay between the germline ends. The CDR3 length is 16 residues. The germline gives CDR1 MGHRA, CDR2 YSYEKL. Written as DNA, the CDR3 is TGCGCCAGCAGCCAAGAGCGAGTGCATAAGGGGTACGAGCAGTACGTC. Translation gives CASSQERVHKGYEQYV.

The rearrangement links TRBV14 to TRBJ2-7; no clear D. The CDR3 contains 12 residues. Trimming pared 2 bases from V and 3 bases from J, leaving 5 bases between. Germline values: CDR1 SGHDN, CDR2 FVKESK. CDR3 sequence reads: CASSQNNYEQYF. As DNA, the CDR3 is TGTGCCAGCAGCCAAAATAACTACGAGCAGTACTTC.

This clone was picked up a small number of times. This CDR3 reads CASSLEPSFNEQFF. The CDR3 coding sequence is TGCGCCAGCAGCTTGGAGCCTAGCTTCAATGAGCAGTTCTTC. The chain couples TRBV5-1 to TRBJ2-1; weak D call: TRBD2 (5 bases). The CDR3 totals 14 residues. Trimming removed 0 bases at V and 6 bases at J, with 10 bases between. The V gene's germline CDR1 is SGHRS and CDR2 YFSETQ.

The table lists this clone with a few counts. The CDR3 region is CASSEGTGRTDTQYF. The CDR3 nucleotides read TGTGCCAGCAGCGAAGGGACAGGGCGCACAGATACGCAGTATTTT. This rearrangement joins TRBV14 to TRBJ2-3; 9 nucleotides line up with TRBD1. The CDR3 length is 15 residues. V shed 5 bases and J 1 base; nucleotides not matched to a gene: 4. The germline CDR1 and CDR2 sequences are SGHDN and FVKESK.

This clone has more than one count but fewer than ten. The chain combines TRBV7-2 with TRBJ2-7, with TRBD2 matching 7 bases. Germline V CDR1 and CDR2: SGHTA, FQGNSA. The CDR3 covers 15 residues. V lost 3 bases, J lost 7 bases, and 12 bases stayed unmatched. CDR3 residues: CASSFGLDNREEQYF. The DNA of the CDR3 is TGTGCCAGCAGCTTCGGACTAGACAATAGGGAGGAGCAGTACTTC.

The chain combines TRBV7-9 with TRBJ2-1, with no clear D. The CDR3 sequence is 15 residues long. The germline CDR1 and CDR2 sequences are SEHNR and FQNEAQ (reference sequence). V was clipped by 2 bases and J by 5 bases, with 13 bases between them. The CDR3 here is CASSLSRNGNNEQFF. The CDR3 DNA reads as TGTGCCAGCAGCTTATCCAGGAATGGAAACAATGAGCAGTTCTTC.

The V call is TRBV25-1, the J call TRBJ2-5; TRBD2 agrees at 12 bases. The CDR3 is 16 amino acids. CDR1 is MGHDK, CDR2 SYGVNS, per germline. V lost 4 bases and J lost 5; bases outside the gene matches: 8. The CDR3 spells CASSAGLAGLVETQYF. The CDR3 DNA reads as TGTGCCAGCAGTGCCGGACTAGCGGGATTGGTTGAGACCCAGTACTTC. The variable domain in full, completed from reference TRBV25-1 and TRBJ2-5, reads EADIYQTPRYLVIGTGKKITLECSQTMGHDKMYWYQQDPGMELHLIHYSYGVNSTEKGDLSSESTVSRIRTEHFPLTLESARPSHTSQYLCASSAGLAGLVETQYFGPGTRLLVL.

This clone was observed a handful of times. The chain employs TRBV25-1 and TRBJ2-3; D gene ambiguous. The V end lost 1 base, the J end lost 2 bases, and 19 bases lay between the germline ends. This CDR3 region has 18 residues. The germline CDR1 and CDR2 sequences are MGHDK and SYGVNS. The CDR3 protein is CASSEFGRNILLTDTQYF. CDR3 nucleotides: TGTGCCAGCAGTGAATTCGGACGAAACATCCTCCTCACAGATACGCAGTATTTT.

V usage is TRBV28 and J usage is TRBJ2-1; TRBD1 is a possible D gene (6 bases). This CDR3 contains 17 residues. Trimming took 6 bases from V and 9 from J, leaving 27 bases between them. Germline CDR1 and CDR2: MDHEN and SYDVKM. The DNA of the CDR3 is TGTGCCAGCAGGCCACCTGCTACAGGGAAGGGTGCGGGTGAGCAGTTCTTC. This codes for CASRPPATGKGAGEQFF.

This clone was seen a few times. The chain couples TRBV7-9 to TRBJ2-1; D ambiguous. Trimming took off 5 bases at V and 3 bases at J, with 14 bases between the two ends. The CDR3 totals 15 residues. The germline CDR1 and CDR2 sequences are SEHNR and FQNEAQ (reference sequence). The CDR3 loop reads CASSPVASGYNEQFF. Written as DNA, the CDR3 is TGTGCCAGCAGCCCAGTAGCCTCAGGCTACAATGAGCAGTTCTTC. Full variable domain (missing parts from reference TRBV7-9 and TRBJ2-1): DTGVSQNPRHKITKRGQNVTFRCDPISEHNRLYWYRQTLGQGPEFLTYFQNEAQLEKSRLLSDRFSAERPKGSFSTLEIQRTEQGDSAMYLCASSPVASGYNEQFFGPGTRLTVL.

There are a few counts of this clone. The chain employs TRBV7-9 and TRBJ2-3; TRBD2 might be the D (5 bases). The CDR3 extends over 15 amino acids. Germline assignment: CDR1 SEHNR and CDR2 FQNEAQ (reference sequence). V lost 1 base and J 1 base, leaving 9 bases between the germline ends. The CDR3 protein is CASSLGEAGTDTQYF. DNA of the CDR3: TGTGCCAGCAGCTTAGGTGAAGCGGGCACAGATACGCAGTATTTT.

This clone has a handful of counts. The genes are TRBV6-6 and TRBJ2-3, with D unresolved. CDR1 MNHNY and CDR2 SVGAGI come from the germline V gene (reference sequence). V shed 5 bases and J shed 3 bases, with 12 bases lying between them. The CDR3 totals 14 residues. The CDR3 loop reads CASSPRIATDTQYF. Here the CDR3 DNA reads TGTGCCAGCAGTCCCCGGATCGCTACAGATACGCAGTATTTT.

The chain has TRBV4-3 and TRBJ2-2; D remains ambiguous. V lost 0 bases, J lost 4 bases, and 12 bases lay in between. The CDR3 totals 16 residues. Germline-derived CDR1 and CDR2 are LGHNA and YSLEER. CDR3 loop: CASSQDGHSLTGELFF. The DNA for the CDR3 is TGCGCCAGCAGCCAAGATGGCCATAGCCTCACCGGGGAGCTGTTTTTT.

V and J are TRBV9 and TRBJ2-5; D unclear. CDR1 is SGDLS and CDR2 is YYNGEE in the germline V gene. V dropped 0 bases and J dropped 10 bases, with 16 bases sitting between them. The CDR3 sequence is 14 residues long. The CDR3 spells CASSVDSKGFGQYF. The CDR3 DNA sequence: TGTGCCAGCAGCGTAGATAGTAAGGGTTTTGGCCAGTACTTC.

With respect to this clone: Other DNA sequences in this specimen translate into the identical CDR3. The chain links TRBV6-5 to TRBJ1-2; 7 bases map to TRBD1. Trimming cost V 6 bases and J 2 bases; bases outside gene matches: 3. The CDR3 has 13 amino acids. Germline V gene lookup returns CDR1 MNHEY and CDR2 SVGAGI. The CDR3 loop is CASSRGGNYGYTF. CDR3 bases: TGTGCCAGCAGCCGAGGGGGCAACTATGGCTACACCTTC.

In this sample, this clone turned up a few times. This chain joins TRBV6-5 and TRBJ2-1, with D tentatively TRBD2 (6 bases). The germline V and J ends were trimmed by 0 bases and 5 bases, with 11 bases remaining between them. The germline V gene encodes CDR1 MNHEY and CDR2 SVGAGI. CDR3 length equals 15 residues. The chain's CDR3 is CASSYSLAAHNEQFF. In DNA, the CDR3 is TGTGCCAGCAGTTACTCGTTAGCGGCACACAATGAGCAGTTCTTC.

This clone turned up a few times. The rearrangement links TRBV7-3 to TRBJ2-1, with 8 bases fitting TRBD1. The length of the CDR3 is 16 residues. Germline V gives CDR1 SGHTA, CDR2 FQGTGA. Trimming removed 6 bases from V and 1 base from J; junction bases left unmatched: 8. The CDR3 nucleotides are TGTGCCAGCAGACAGCCCCGGGACAGGTCCTACAATGAGCAGTTCTTC. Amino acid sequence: CASRQPRDRSYNEQFF.

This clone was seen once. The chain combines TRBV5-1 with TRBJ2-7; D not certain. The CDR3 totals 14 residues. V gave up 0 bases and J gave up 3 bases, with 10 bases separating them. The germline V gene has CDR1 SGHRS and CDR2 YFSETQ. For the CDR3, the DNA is TGCGCCAGCAGCTTGGGACGGAAAGGCTACGAGCAGTACTTC. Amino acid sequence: CASSLGRKGYEQYF. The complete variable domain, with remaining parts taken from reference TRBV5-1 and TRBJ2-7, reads KAGVTQTPRYLIKTRGQQVTLSCSPISGHRSVSWYQQTPGQGLQFLFEYFSETQRNKGNFPGRFSGRQFSNSRSEMNVSTLELGDSALYLCASSLGRKGYEQYFGPGTRLTVT.

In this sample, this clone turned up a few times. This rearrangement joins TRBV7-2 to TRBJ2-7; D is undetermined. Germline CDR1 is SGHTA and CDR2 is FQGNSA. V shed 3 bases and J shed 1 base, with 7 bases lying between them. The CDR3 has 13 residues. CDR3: CASSFGQSYEQYF. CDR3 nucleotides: TGTGCCAGCAGCTTCGGGCAGTCCTACGAGCAGTACTTC.

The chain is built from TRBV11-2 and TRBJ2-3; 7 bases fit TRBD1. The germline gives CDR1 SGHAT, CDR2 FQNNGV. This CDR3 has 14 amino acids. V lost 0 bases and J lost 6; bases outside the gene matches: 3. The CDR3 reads CASSLDARGDTQYF. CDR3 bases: TGTGCCAGCAGCTTAGATGCCAGGGGGGATACGCAGTATTTT.

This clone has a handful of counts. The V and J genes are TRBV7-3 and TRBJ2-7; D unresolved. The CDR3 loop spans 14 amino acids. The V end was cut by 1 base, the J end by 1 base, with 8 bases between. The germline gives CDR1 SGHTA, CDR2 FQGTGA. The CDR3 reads CASSLRGRSYEQYF. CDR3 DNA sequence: TGTGCCAGCAGCTTAAGGGGAAGGTCCTACGAGCAGTACTTC.

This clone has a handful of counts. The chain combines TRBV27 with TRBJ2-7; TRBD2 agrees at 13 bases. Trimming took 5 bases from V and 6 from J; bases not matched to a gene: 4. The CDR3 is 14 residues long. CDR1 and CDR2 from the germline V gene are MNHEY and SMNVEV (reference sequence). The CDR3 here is CASSPRLAGGEQYF. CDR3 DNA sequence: TGTGCCAGCAGTCCCCGACTAGCGGGGGGCGAGCAGTACTTC.

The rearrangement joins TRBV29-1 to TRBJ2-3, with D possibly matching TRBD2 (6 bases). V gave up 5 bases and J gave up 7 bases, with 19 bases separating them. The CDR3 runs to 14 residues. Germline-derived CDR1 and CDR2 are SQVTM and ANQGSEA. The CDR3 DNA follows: TGCAGCGTTAGGAGGGCGTTTGATAGTCATACGCAGTATTTT. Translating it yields CSVRRAFDSHTQYF.

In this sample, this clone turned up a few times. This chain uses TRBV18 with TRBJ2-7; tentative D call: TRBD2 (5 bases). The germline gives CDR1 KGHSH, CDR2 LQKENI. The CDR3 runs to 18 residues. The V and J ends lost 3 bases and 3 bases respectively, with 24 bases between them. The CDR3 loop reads CASSPSSRAREGYYEQYF. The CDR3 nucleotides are TGTGCCAGCTCACCTTCTTCTCGTGCGAGGGAAGGCTACTACGAGCAGTACTTC.

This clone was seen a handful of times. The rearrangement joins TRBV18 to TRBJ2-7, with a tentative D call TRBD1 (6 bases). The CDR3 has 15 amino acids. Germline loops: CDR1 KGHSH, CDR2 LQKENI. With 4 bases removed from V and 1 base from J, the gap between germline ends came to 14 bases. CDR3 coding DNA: TGTGCCAGCTCACAACGACAGGACCCATCCTACGAGCAGTACTTC. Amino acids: CASSQRQDPSYEQYF.

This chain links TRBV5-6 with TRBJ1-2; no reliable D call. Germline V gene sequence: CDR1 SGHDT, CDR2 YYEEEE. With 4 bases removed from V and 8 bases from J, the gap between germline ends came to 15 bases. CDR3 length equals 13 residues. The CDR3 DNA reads TGTGCCAGCAGCCAACGGGAGGGCCTGGGCTACACCTTC. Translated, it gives CASSQREGLGYTF.

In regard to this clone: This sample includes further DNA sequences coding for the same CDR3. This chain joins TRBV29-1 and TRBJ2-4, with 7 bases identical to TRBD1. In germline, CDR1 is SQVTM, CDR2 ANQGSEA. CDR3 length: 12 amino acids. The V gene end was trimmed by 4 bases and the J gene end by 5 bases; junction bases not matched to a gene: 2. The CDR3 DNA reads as TGCAGCGTTGGGGGGACAGAAAACATTCAGTACTTC. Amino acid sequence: CSVGGTENIQYF.

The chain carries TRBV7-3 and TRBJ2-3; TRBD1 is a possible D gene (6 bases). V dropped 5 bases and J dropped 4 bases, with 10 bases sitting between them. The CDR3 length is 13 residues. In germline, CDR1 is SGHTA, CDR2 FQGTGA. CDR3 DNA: TGTGCCAGCAGCATTACAGGGTCAGATACGCAGTATTTT. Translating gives CASSITGSDTQYF.

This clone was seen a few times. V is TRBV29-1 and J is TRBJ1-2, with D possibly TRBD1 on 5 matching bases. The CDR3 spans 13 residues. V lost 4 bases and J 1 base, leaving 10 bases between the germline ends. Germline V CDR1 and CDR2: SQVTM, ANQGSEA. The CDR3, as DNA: TGCAGCGTTGGTGTGGGGGGTAACTATGGCTACACCTTC. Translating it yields CSVGVGGNYGYTF.